This T cell receptor beta chain was profiled in a study of blood T cell repertoires in COVID-19. Study background: Whether acute or convalescent, the COVID-19 samples came from the United States, Italy and Spain. Sample material is recorded as cDNA or gDNA derived from T cells, B-cell-depleted T cells, or PBMCs.

In the source study's methods: Amplifying reference gene primers gave estimates of nucleated cell counts. Assay used: immunoSEQ multiplex PCR; TCRdb lists only in-frame clones, some missing. Clonal size and the V and J genes are those of that table, whereas D and trimming came from the DNA. The sample has a few hundred thousand clones, around 86% seen once; the top ten hold 1%. V shed 5 bases, J shed 7 bases, and the junction held 5 bases outside the gene matches. The CDR3 extends over 14 amino acids. Looked up from germline, CDR1 is SGHTA and CDR2 is FQGNSA. This chain links TRBV7-2 with TRBJ1-4; 9 bases agree with TRBD1. The clonotype originates from a man aged 50 to 59 with active or convalescent COVID-19. Source material: peripheral blood. As DNA, the CDR3 is TGTGCCAGCAGCCCACAGGACAGGGGTGAAAAACTGTTTTTT. Its translation: CASSPQDRGEKLFF. The variable domain in full, with the rest retrieved from reference TRBV7-2 and TRBJ1-4, is GAGVSQSPSNKVTEKGKDVELRCDPISGHTALYWYRQSLGQGLEFLIYFQGNSAPDKSGLPSDRFSAERTGGSVSTLTIQRTQQEDSAVYLCASSPQDRGEKLFFGSGTQLSVL.